These 9 T cell receptor beta chains share one sample of origin, sequenced in a study of OX40 agonist ivuxolimab in advanced cancers. Clones were sequenced by immunoSEQ multiplex PCR, and TCRdb holds only the in-frame ones, with some missing. Of roughly 110,000 clones listed, more than 85% are singletons. The sample in question was CD4+ or CD8+ T cells sorted from blood, obtained in a trial of the OX40 agonist ivuxolimab. The receptors originated from an adult with an advanced solid tumor such as melanoma, head and neck, liver or kidney cancer.

The rearrangement joins TRBV7-9 to TRBJ1-6; D remains unclear. From germline, CDR1 is SEHNR and CDR2 FQNEAQ (reference sequence). The ends were cut back, 6 bases at V and 7 bases at J, with 7 bases in the middle. The CDR3 sequence is 12 residues long. The CDR3 loop is CASSYINSPLHF. As DNA, the CDR3 is TGTGCCAGCAGTTACATAAATTCACCCCTCCACTTT.

CDR3 sequence reads: CASSQEATSGSPEQFF. The CDR3 coding sequence is TGCGCCAGCAGCCAAGAGGCGACTAGCGGGAGTCCTGAGCAGTTCTTC. The rearrangement uses TRBV4-3 and TRBJ2-1, with 12 bases matching TRBD2. CDR3 size: 16 residues. Germline V gene data show CDR1 as LGHNA and CDR2 as YSLEER. After removal of 0 bases from V and 9 bases from J, the junction contained 6 bases not matched to a gene.

The chain uses TRBV5-6 and TRBJ2-1; 12 nucleotides match TRBD2. Germline V CDR1 and CDR2: SGHDT, YYEEEE. Trimming took 5 bases from V and 7 from J; bases not matched to a gene: 4. The length of the CDR3 is 14 residues. The CDR3 reads CASRGTSGSNEQFF. The DNA for the CDR3 is TGTGCCAGCAGAGGGACTAGCGGGTCGAATGAGCAGTTCTTC.

The gene calls are TRBV27 and TRBJ1-1; D is uncertain. CDR3 length: 15 residues. Trimming shortened V by 7 bases and J by 2 bases, and 17 bases separated the two germline ends. Germline assignment: CDR1 MNHEY and CDR2 SMNVEV (reference sequence). As DNA, the CDR3 is TGTGCCAGCATCAAGTTGGGCCAGGTAAACACTGAAGCTTTCTTT. Protein sequence: CASIKLGQVNTEAFF.

The chain links TRBV4-2 to TRBJ1-5; D not certain. Germline values: CDR1 LGHNA, CDR2 YNFKEQ. With 0 bases removed from V and 0 bases from J, the gap between germline ends came to 6 bases. This CDR3 comprises 15 residues. The CDR3 reads CASSQEPVSNQPQHF. In DNA form, the CDR3 reads TGTGCCAGCAGCCAAGAGCCAGTTAGCAATCAGCCCCAGCATTTT.

This clone came up once. The chain employs TRBV6-5 and TRBJ1-2; maybe TRBD1 (5 bases). The CDR3 covers 15 residues. The germline V gene encodes CDR1 MNHEY and CDR2 SVGAGI. V was trimmed by 4 bases and J by 4 bases, leaving 16 bases between them. The CDR3 DNA sequence: TGTGCCAGCAGTTCCCCGGGGGGGTCTCTCTATGGCTACACCTTC. As protein: CASSSPGGSLYGYTF.

This clone has just one count. The V gene is TRBV7-9, the J gene TRBJ1-2; D remains ambiguous. V was clipped by 0 bases and J by 6 bases, with 8 bases between them. The CDR3 loop spans 13 amino acids. Looked up from germline, CDR1 is SEHNR and CDR2 is FQNEAQ (reference sequence). The CDR3 loop reads CASSLARADGYTF. The DNA of the CDR3 is TGTGCCAGCAGCTTAGCCCGGGCGGATGGCTACACCTTC.

The CDR3 sequence: CASSIPGLAGRTDTQYF. The CDR3 DNA reads TGTGCCAGTAGTATTCCGGGACTAGCGGGCCGCACAGATACGCAGTATTTT. The genes are TRBV19 and TRBJ2-3; the match to TRBD2 covers 12 bases. The CDR3 spans 17 residues. V gave up 3 bases and J gave up 1 base; unmatched junction bases: 5. Germline CDR1 and CDR2: LNHDA and SQIVND (reference sequence).

Here the CDR3 reads CASTQDRADQPQHF. DNA for the CDR3: TGTGCCAGCACTCAGGACAGGGCGGATCAGCCCCAGCATTTT. The rearrangement uses TRBV6-1 and TRBJ1-5; 8 bases are a match to TRBD1. CDR1 MNHNS and CDR2 SASEGT come from the germline V gene. With V trimmed by 7 bases and J by 5 bases, 7 bases remained unmatched. This CDR3 region has 14 residues.